Sequencing of this T cell receptor (beta chain) was carried out in a study of Ad26.COV2.S vaccination and SARS-CoV-2 variants. CDR1 and CDR2 (germline): SGHRS, YFSETQ. The CDR3 is 15 residues long. The V and J ends lost 0 bases and 4 bases, in that order; junction bases with no gene match: 5. Whole-study findings and limits: Those who received vaccine or placebo ended up with similar non-spike TCR breadth.

Sequencing was performed with immunoSEQ multiplex PCR; in TCRdb, only in-frame clones are kept and a portion is missing. Of over 450,000 clones in the sample, about nine tenths were seen once. Noted treatment: around 19 received Ad26.COV2.S at low or high dose, single or two shots; a few received placebo; per-sample allocation not given. The samples date from day 63 after the first vaccine or placebo injection. With regard to this clone: No antigen is known for it.

This chain joins TRBV5-1 and TRBJ1-1, with TRBD1 identical over 8 bases. The sample here was peripheral blood, taken in a trial of Ad26.COV2.S vaccine versus placebo. The source is a person between 18 and 65 years old who received the Ad26.COV2.S COVID-19 vaccine or a placebo. The CDR3 protein is CASSLDDRGGTEAFF. CDR3 DNA sequence: TGCGCCAGCAGCTTGGACGACAGGGGTGGCACTGAAGCTTTCTTT. The whole variable domain, filled in from reference TRBV5-1 and TRBJ1-1, reads KAGVTQTPRYLIKTRGQQVTLSCSPISGHRSVSWYQQTPGQGLQFLFEYFSETQRNKGNFPGRFSGRQFSNSRSEMNVSTLELGDSALYLCASSLDDRGGTEAFFGQGTRLTVV.